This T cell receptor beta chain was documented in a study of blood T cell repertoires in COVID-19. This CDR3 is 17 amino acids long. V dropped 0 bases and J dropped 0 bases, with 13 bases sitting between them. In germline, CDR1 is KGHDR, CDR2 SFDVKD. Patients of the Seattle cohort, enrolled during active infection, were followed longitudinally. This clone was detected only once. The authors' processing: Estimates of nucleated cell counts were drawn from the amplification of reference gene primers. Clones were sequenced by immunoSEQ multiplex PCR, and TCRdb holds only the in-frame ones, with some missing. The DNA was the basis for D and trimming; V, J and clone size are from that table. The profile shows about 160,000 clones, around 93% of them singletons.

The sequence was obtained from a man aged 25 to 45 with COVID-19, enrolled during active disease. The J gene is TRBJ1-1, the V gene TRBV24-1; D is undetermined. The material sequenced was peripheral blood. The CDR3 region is CATSDLREVPMNTEAFF. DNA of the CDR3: TGTGCCACCAGTGATTTGCGCGAGGTTCCCATGAACACTGAAGCTTTCTTT.